This T cell receptor (beta chain) was observed in a study of blood T cell repertoires in COVID-19. Study as a whole: Nucleic acid was either cDNA or gDNA, and it came from T cells, B-cell-depleted T cells, or PBMCs.

As processed by the authors: For nucleated cells, counts were estimated from reference gene primer amplification. Clones were sequenced by immunoSEQ multiplex PCR, and TCRdb holds only the in-frame ones, with some missing. The V and J calls and clone size are taken from that table; D and trimming were inferred from the DNA. The sample has about 270,000 clones; about nine tenths are singletons. V lost 3 bases to trimming and J lost 2 bases; unmatched junction nucleotides: 13. The V gene's germline CDR1 is MNHEY and CDR2 SMNVEV (reference sequence). The CDR3 has 19 amino acids. Participants had their cohort set by participant-reported clinical history. Cohort 3 donors counted as recovered after two negative PCRs, clearance, or resolved symptoms.

The chain combines TRBV27 with TRBJ2-1; 10 bases are shared with TRBD1. This clonotype originated in a woman aged 45-59 years who had recovered from COVID-19. The material sequenced was PBMCs or T cells enriched from blood (not recorded which). The CDR3 DNA follows: TGTGCCAGCAGTTTCCGTCTCCCGGGACAGGGGAAGACCTACAATGAGCAGTTCTTC. This gives the protein CASSFRLPGQGKTYNEQFF.